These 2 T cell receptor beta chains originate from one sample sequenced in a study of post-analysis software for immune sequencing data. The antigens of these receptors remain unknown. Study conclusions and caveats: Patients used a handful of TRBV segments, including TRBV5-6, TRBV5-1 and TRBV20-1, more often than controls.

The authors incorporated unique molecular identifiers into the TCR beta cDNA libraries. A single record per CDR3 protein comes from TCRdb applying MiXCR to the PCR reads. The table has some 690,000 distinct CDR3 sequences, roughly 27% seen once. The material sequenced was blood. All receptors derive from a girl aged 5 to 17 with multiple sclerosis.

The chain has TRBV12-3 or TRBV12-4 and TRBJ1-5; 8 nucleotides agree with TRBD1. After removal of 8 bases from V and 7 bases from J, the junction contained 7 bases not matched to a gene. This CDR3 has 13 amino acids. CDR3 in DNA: TGTGCCAGCGGACGACAGGGGCACCAGCCCCAGCATTTT. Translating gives CASGRQGHQPQHF.

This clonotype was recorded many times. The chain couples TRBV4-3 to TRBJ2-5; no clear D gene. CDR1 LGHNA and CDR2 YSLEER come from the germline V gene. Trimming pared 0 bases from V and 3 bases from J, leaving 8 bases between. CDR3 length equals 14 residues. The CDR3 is CASSQDTGKETQYF. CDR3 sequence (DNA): TGCGCCAGCAGCCAAGATACTGGGAAAGAGACCCAGTACTTC.